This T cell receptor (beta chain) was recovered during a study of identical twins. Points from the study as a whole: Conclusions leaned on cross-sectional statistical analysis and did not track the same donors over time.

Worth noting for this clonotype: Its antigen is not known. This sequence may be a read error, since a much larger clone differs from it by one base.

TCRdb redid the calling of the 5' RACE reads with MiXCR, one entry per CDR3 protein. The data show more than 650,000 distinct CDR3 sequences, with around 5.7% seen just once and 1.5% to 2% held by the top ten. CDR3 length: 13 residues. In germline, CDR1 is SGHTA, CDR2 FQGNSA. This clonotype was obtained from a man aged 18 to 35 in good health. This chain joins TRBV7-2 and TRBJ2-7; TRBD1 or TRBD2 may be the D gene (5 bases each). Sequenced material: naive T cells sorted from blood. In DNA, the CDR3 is TGTGCCAGCTTCGAGCCAGGGACCTACAAGCAGTACTTC. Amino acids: CASFEPGTYKQYF.